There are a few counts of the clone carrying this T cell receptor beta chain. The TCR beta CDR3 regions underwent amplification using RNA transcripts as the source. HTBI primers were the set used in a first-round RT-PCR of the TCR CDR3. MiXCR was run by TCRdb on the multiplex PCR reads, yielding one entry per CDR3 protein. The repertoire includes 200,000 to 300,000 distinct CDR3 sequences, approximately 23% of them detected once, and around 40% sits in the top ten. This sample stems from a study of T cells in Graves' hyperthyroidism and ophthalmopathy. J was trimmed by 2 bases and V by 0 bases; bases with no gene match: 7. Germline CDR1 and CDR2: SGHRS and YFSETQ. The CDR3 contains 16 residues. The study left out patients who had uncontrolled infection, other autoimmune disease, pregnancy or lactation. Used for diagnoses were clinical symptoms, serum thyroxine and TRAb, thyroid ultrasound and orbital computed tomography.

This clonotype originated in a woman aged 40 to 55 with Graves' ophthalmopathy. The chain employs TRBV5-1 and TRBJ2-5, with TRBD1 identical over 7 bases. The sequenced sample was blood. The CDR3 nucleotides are TGCGCCAGCAGCTTGGCCCCTCTGGGACAGCAAGAGACCCAGTACTTC. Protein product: CASSLAPLGQQETQYF.